One and the same sample provided the 5 T cell receptor beta chains below, sequenced in a study of tumor-infiltrating lymphocytes in glioblastoma multiforme. Multiple V-beta primers and a C-beta primer amplified TCRB from RNA. TCRdb independently ran MiXCR on the multiplex PCR reads; one entry per CDR3 protein. In the table there are just under 20,000 distinct CDR3 sequences, around 72% of which are singletons. The specimen was peripheral blood. The origin of the receptors is a male donor with glioblastoma.

This clonotype was observed at least ten times. The V call is TRBV28, the J call TRBJ2-1; either TRBD1 or TRBD2 may fit D (6 bases each). Germline V gene data show CDR1 as MDHEN and CDR2 as SYDVKM. The V end lost 5 bases, the J end lost 10 bases, and 21 bases lay between the germline ends. CDR3 length: 15 residues. This chain's CDR3 is CASSPGGQGSIEQFF. The CDR3 DNA follows: TGTGCCAGCAGTCCCGGGGGTCAGGGGAGCATCGAGCAGTTCTTC.

This clonotype turned up a few times. The chain couples TRBV7-9 to TRBJ2-3; D gene uncertain. V shed 1 base and J shed 1 base, with 12 bases lying between them. CDR3 length: 16 residues. Germline V lookup: CDR1 SEHNR, CDR2 FQNEAQ (reference sequence). The CDR3, as DNA: TGTGCCAGCAGCTTAGATGTGGGCCGCGGCACAGATACGCAGTATTTT. Its protein product is CASSLDVGRGTDTQYF.

Sample share makes this clonotype medium-sized. V is TRBV29-1 and J is TRBJ2-1; D ambiguous. The CDR3 consists of 12 residues. Trimming left V 2 bases short and J 4 bases short, with 6 bases between. The germline V gene encodes CDR1 SQVTM and CDR2 ANQGSEA. The CDR3, as DNA: TGCAGCGTTGAATCGGGTTACAATGAGCAGTTCTTC. Translating it yields CSVESGYNEQFF.

This clonotype was recorded once. Germline is not matched at one junction end, which may reflect a read error. This chain uses TRBV11-2 with TRBJ2-6; maybe TRBD1 (5 bases). The CDR3 contains 14 residues. CDR1 and CDR2 from the germline V gene are SGHAT and FQNNGV. CDR3 DNA: TGTGCCAGCAGCTTAGGGGCTGGGGCCAACTTCCTGTCTTTC. Amino acid sequence: CASSLGAGANFLSF.

As concerns this clonotype: Because it lacks the conserved phenylalanine or tryptophan at the end, this CDR3 is likely a read error. This rearrangement joins TRBV11-2 to TRBJ1-4, with D unresolved. This CDR3 has 13 residues. Germline CDR1 SGHAT, CDR2 FQNNGV. The germline V and J ends were trimmed by 4 bases and 8 bases, with 11 bases remaining between them. The CDR3 DNA is TGTGCCAGCAGCTCAGACATCTACGAAAAACTGTTTCTT. Translation gives CASSSDIYEKLFL.